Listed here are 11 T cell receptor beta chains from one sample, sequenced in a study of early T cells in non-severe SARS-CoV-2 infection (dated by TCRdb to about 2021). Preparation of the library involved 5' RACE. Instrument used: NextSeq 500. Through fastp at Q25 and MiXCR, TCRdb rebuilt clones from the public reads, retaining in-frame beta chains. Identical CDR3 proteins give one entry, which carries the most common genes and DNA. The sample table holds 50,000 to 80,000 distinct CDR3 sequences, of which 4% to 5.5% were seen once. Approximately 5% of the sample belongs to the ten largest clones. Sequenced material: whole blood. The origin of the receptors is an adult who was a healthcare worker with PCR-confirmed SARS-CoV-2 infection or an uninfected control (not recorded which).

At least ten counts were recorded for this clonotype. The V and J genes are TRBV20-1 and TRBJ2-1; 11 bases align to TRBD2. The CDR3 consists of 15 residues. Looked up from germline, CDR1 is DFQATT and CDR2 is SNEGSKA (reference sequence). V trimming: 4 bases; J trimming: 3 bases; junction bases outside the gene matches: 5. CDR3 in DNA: TGCAGTGCTAACACACTAGCGGGAGTCTACAATGAGCAGTTCTTC. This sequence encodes CSANTLAGVYNEQFF.

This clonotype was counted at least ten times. The chain's CDR3 is CASSYIRTAVSGELFF. Here the CDR3 DNA reads TGTGCCAGCAGTTACATACGGACAGCGGTCAGCGGGGAGCTGTTTTTT. The V gene is TRBV6-6, the J gene TRBJ2-2; weak D call: TRBD1 (6 bases). Trimming left V 2 bases short and J 7 bases short, with 17 bases between. The germline V gene encodes CDR1 MNHNY and CDR2 SVGAGI (reference sequence). The CDR3 runs 16 residues.

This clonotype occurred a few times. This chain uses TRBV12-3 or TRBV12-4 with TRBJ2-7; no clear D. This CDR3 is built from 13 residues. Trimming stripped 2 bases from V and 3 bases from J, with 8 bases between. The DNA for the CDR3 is TGTGCCAGCAGTTTATTACAGTTCTACGAGCAGTACTTC. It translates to CASSLLQFYEQYF.

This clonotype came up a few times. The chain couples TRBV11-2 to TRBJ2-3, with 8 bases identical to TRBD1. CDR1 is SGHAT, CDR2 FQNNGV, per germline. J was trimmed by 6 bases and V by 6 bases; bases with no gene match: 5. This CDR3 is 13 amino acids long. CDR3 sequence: CASRATGGDTQYF. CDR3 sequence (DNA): TGTGCCAGCAGAGCCACAGGGGGGGATACGCAGTATTTT. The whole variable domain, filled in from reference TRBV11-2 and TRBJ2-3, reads EAGVAQSPRYKIIEKRQSVAFWCNPISGHATLYWYQQILGQGPKLLIQFQNNGVVDDSQLPKDRFSAERLKGVDSTLKIQPAKLEDSAVYLCASRATGGDTQYFGPGTRLTVL.

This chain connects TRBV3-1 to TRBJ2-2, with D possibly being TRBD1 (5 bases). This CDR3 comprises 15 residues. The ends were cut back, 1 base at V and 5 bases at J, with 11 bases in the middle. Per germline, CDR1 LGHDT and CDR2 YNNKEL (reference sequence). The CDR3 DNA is TGTGCCAGCAGCCAAGTAACAGGTCCTACCGGGGAGCTGTTTTTT. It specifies CASSQVTGPTGELFF.

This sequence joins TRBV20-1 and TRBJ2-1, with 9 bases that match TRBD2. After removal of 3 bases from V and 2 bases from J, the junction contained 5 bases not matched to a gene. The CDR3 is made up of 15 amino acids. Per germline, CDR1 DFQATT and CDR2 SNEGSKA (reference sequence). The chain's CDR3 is CSARALAGPYNEQFF. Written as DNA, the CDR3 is TGCAGTGCTAGGGCTCTAGCGGGGCCCTACAATGAGCAGTTCTTC.

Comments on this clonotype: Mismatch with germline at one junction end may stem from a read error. The CDR3 loop reads CATSVRNSENTIYF. For the CDR3, the DNA is TGTGCCACCAGTGTCAGAAACTCTGAAAACACCATATATTTT. This rearrangement joins TRBV24-1 to TRBJ1-3; D is unclear. The CDR3 sequence is 14 residues long. Germline V gene sequence: CDR1 KGHDR, CDR2 SFDVKD.

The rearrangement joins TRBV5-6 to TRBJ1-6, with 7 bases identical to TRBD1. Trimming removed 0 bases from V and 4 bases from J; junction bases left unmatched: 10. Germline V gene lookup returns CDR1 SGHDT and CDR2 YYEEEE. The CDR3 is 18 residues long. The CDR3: CASSLVAAGGSYNSPLHF. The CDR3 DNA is TGTGCCAGCAGCTTGGTGGCGGCAGGGGGATCGTATAATTCACCCCTCCACTTT.

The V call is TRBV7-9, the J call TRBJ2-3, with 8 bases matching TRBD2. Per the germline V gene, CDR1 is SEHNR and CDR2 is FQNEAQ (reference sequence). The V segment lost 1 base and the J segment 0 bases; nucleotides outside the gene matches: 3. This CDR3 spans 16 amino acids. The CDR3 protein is CASSLGGGTSTDTQYF. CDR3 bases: TGTGCCAGCAGCTTAGGCGGGGGGACGAGCACAGATACGCAGTATTTT.

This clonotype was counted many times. CDR3 sequence (DNA): TGTGCCAGCAGCTTTGCAGGAGGGAGTGGGCCGGATACGCAGTATTTT. It yields the protein CASSFAGGSGPDTQYF. The rearrangement joins TRBV5-6 to TRBJ2-3; D may be TRBD2 (6 bases). The length of the CDR3 is 16 residues. Per the germline V gene, CDR1 is SGHDT and CDR2 is YYEEEE. V was clipped by 2 bases and J by 6 bases, with 19 bases between them.

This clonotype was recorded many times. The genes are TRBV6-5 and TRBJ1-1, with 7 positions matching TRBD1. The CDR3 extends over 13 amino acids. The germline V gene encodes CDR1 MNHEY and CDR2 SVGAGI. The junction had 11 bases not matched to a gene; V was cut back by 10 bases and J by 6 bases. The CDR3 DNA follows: TGTGCCACCGTGTCAGGGGGGGTGGCTGAAGCTTTCTTT. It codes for CATVSGGVAEAFF.